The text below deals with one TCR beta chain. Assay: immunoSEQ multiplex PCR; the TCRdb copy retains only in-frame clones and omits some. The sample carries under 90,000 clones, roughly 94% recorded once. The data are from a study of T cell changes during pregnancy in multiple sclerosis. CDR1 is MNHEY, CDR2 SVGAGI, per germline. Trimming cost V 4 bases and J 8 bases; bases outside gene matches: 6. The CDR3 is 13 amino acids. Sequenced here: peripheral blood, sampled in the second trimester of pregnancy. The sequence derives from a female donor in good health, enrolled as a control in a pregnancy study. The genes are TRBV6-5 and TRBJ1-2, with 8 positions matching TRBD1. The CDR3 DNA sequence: TGTGCCAGCAGTTCGAACAGGGGGGGCGGCTACACCTTC. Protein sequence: CASSSNRGGGYTF.